The T cell receptor beta chain under discussion was sequenced for a study of blood T cell repertoires in COVID-19. In the study overall: PBMCs, B-cell-depleted T cells, or T cells provided the cDNA or gDNA that made up the material.

Only in-frame clones appear in the TCRdb table, and some are missing; sequencing was by immunoSEQ multiplex PCR. Of approximately 100,000 clones listed, roughly four fifths are singletons. CDR1 and CDR2 from the germline V gene are SGHAT and FQNNGV. The V gene lost 2 bases and the J gene lost 4 bases, with 6 bases spanning the gap. This CDR3 is built from 13 residues. This TCR came from a man between 65 and 85 years old with active or convalescent COVID-19. Sequencing input: peripheral blood. The gene calls are TRBV11-2 and TRBJ1-5; D remains ambiguous. CDR3 sequence (DNA): TGTGCCAGCAGCTTATTCACTAATCAGCCCCAGCATTTT. Its translation is CASSLFTNQPQHF. The full variable domain, with the rest looked up from reference TRBV11-2 and TRBJ1-5, is EAGVAQSPRYKIIEKRQSVAFWCNPISGHATLYWYQQILGQGPKLLIQFQNNGVVDDSQLPKDRFSAERLKGVDSTLKIQPAKLEDSAVYLCASSLFTNQPQHFGDGTRLSIL.